The text below deals with one TCR beta chain. Antigen unknown. The entry originates in a study of blood T cells in healthy people across ages. Whole-study results and caveats: The unknown donor CMV status may have confounded expanded clonotype changes. Reliance upon unsorted PBMCs precluded definitive naive versus antigen-experienced comparison.

V lost 0 bases to trimming and J lost 6 bases; unmatched junction nucleotides: 9. CDR3 length: 17 residues. Germline CDR1 is MGHRA and CDR2 is YSYEKL. PCR was performed a second time for about 7 to 11 cycles using a sample-barcoded 5' primer and a J-beta primer mix. Each cDNA molecule carried a tag from a template-switch adaptor that contained 12 random nucleotides. Every individual sample yielded 3 million or more paired-end reads (each containing CDR3). TCRdb passed the 5' RACE reads through MiXCR, listing each CDR3 protein once. The table has around 1.7 million distinct CDR3 sequences, roughly 30% seen once; the top ten hold 7.7%.

The TCR comes from a young woman in good health. The sample consisted of blood. The V and J genes are TRBV4-1 and TRBJ2-1; 9 nucleotides align to TRBD2. CDR3 coding DNA: TGCGCCAGCAGCCAAGATGGGGCGGGGGGGCGAATCAATGAGCAGTTCTTC. It translates to CASSQDGAGGRINEQFF.